Following are 7 T cell receptor beta chains from one sample sequenced in a study of radiation and T cells in renal cell carcinoma. Time point described: blood 4 weeks post-SBRT, at nephrectomy. Treatment here: 15 Gy SBRT to primary tumor, nephrectomy 4 weeks later. Assay: immunoSEQ multiplex PCR; the TCRdb copy retains only in-frame clones and omits some. This table has 150,000 to 200,000 clones, around 89% appearing once. The source was blood, collected from a patient whose treatment included radiotherapy and nephrectomy. The receptors were sampled from a woman in her forties or fifties with renal cell carcinoma.

This clone was detected many times. The chain has TRBV25-1 and TRBJ2-4; D call uncertain. V lost 6 bases and J lost 12, with 12 bases in between. Germline CDR1 MGHDK, CDR2 SYGVNS. This CDR3 has 11 amino acids. The CDR3 DNA reads as TGTGCCAGCAGATCCAACAGAGATCAGTACTTC. It encodes CASRSNRDQYF. The whole variable domain, filled in from reference TRBV25-1 and TRBJ2-4, reads EADIYQTPRYLVIGTGKKITLECSQTMGHDKMYWYQQDPGMELHLIHYSYGVNSTEKGDLSSESTVSRIRTEHFPLTLESARPSHTSQYLCASRSNRDQYFGAGTRLSVL.

The table lists this clone with a count of one. The rearrangement links TRBV14 to TRBJ1-1; D remains unclear. This CDR3 has 14 amino acids. Germline assignment: CDR1 SGHDN and CDR2 FVKESK. V lost 2 bases, J lost 1 base, and 8 bases lay in between. Written as DNA, the CDR3 is TGTGCCAGCAGCCAAACAGTCCCGAACACTGAAGCTTTCTTT. It yields the protein CASSQTVPNTEAFF.

The genes are TRBV10-2 and TRBJ2-1; TRBD2 matches 10 bases. In germline, CDR1 is WSHSY, CDR2 SAAADI. V lost 6 bases and J lost 6; bases outside the gene matches: 8. The CDR3 has 15 residues. The CDR3 coding sequence is TGCGCCAGCAGATCCGGGACTAGCGTGGTCAATGAGCAGTTCTTC. This codes for CASRSGTSVVNEQFF.

The rearrangement joins TRBV5-4 to TRBJ1-1, with D perhaps TRBD1 (5 bases). The CDR3 loop spans 12 amino acids. Germline CDR1 SGHNT, CDR2 YYREEE (reference sequence). V shed 4 bases and J shed 6 bases, with 10 bases lying between them. The CDR3 loop is CASSQGLSEAFF. The CDR3 DNA follows: TGTGCCAGCAGCCAGGGTCTATCTGAAGCTTTCTTT.

This chain uses TRBV6-1 with TRBJ1-1; D is undetermined. This CDR3 is built from 13 residues. Germline V gene lookup returns CDR1 MNHNS and CDR2 SASEGT. V shed 5 bases and J shed 9 bases, with 16 bases lying between them. CDR3: CASSIREGSKAFF. The CDR3 coding sequence is TGTGCCAGCAGTATTCGAGAGGGAAGTAAAGCTTTCTTT.

The chain links TRBV6-6 to TRBJ2-7, with 12 bases aligning to TRBD2. J lost 7 bases, V lost 5 bases, and 9 bases had no gene match. CDR1 and CDR2 (germline): MNHNY, SVGAGI (reference sequence). There are 15 residues in the CDR3. The CDR3 sequence is CASSPRTSGAGEQYF. The CDR3 DNA reads TGTGCCAGCAGTCCCAGGACTAGCGGGGCCGGGGAGCAGTACTTC.

The chain has TRBV2 and TRBJ2-3, with D perhaps given as TRBD1 or TRBD2 (5 bases each). V shed 3 bases and J shed 0 bases, with 10 bases lying between them. Germline CDR1 is SNHLY and CDR2 is FYNNEI. This CDR3 is built from 15 residues. This CDR3 reads CASSERGASTDTQYF. Here the CDR3 DNA reads TGTGCCAGCAGTGAGAGGGGAGCGAGCACAGATACGCAGTATTTT.